The 30 T cell receptor beta chains presented below share a single source sample, sequenced in a study of CD8+ T cells in alopecia areata (dated by TCRdb to 2017 to 2018). Libraries came from the immunoSEQ multiplex PCR assay. RNA was extracted from all samples and reverse transcribed into cDNA as template for TCR sequencing. Here the immuneACCESS table is served through TCRdb, limited to in-frame sequences with V and J called. Missing clones are a known gap in these copies; in checked studies unresolved V genes cover under half, and the rest lacks a known reason. Recorded for this sample are about 200,000 clones; 45% to 65% of them occurred a single time. The top ten clones comprise approximately 3.4% of the sample. The sample's time point, from its label and the paper: around 28 days on oral tofacitinib. What the treatment or condition label conveys for this sample: oral pan-JAK inhibitor, 5-10 mg twice daily.

Sample: CD4+ T cells sorted from blood, taken at week 4, from a patient treated with tofacitinib. All receptors come from a human donor with alopecia areata.

The chain combines TRBV30 with TRBJ2-3; TRBD1 or TRBD2 may be the D gene (6 bases each). Trimming cost V 5 bases and J 6 bases, with 15 bases left between them. The CDR3 has 13 residues. The germline V gene encodes CDR1 GTSNPN and CDR2 SVGIG (reference sequence). Written as DNA, the CDR3 is TGTGCCTGGTCGTACGGGGGCTGGGATACGCAGTATTTT. This codes for CAWSYGGWDTQYF.

This chain links TRBV29-1 with TRBJ2-1; TRBD1 agrees at 7 bases. CDR3 length: 12 residues. From germline, CDR1 is SQVTM and CDR2 ANQGSEA. The J segment lost 10 bases and the V segment lost 7 bases, leaving 10 bases of the junction unmatched. CDR3 residues: CSAARQGEEQFF. The CDR3 nucleotides read TGCAGCGCCGCGAGGCAGGGGGAAGAGCAGTTCTTC.

The table lists this clone with a few counts. The chain joins TRBV5-1 to TRBJ1-1; 8 nucleotides line up with TRBD1. CDR1 and CDR2 from the germline V gene are SGHRS and YFSETQ. The CDR3 totals 15 residues. Trimming took 4 bases from V and 1 from J; bases not matched to a gene: 6. Here the CDR3 reads CASSTPTGGNTEAFF. The DNA of the CDR3 is TGCGCCAGCAGCACTCCTACAGGGGGGAACACTGAAGCTTTCTTT. Full variable domain (rest looked up from reference TRBV5-1 and TRBJ1-1): KAGVTQTPRYLIKTRGQQVTLSCSPISGHRSVSWYQQTPGQGLQFLFEYFSETQRNKGNFPGRFSGRQFSNSRSEMNVSTLELGDSALYLCASSTPTGGNTEAFFGQGTRLTVV.

The chain recombines TRBV4-3 with TRBJ1-5; D call uncertain. This CDR3 spans 17 amino acids. V was trimmed by 5 bases and J by 0 bases, leaving 17 bases between them. In germline, CDR1 is LGHNA, CDR2 YSLEER. The CDR3 sequence: CASSTPAEQYSNQPQHF. In DNA form, the CDR3 reads TGCGCCAGCAGCACCCCTGCCGAACAGTATAGCAATCAGCCCCAGCATTTT.

This clone came up a few times. The gene calls are TRBV10-2 and TRBJ2-7; the D is unclear. Per germline, CDR1 WSHSY and CDR2 SAAADI. V lost 8 bases to trimming and J lost 3 bases, with 14 bases between them. CDR3 length equals 13 residues. CDR3 sequence: CASSPSKLYEQYF. In DNA, the CDR3 is TGCGCCAGCTCCCCCTCTAAGCTCTACGAGCAGTACTTC.

This chain joins TRBV7-9 and TRBJ1-5, with 9 positions matching TRBD1. Trimming removed 5 bases from V and 5 bases from J; junction bases left unmatched: 16. This CDR3 contains 18 residues. The V gene's germline CDR1 is SEHNR and CDR2 FQNEAQ (reference sequence). CDR3 DNA sequence: TGTGCCAGCAGCCAGTTGGCTCTGACAGGGGGAGTCGATCAGCCCCAGCATTTT. Protein: CASSQLALTGGVDQPQHF.

In its sample, this clone was seen a few times. The CDR3 DNA reads as TGTGCCAGCAGTGAAGTAGGAAGGGATGAGCAGTTCTTC. It translates to CASSEVGRDEQFF. The gene calls are TRBV6-1 and TRBJ2-1; D remains ambiguous. The CDR3 extends over 13 amino acids. Trimming pared 1 base from V and 8 bases from J, leaving 9 bases between. Looked up from germline, CDR1 is MNHNS and CDR2 is SASEGT.

The chain recombines TRBV29-1 with TRBJ2-5; D not resolved. Per germline, CDR1 SQVTM and CDR2 ANQGSEA. Deletions cut 1 base from V and 5 bases from J, with 11 bases between. This CDR3 comprises 13 residues. The DNA for the CDR3 is TGCAGCGTTGAAGGCCATAATGGCGAGACCCAGTACTTC. Residues: CSVEGHNGETQYF.

The V gene is TRBV5-1, the J gene TRBJ1-6, with unresolved D. This CDR3 comprises 13 residues. Germline V lookup: CDR1 SGHRS, CDR2 YFSETQ. Trimming shortened V by 2 bases and J by 8 bases, and 8 bases separated the two germline ends. The CDR3 sequence is CASSLDSDSPLHF. CDR3 DNA: TGCGCCAGCAGCTTAGACTCGGATTCACCCCTCCACTTT.

This clone has just a few counts. The chain links TRBV7-9 to TRBJ1-2; no clear D gene. This CDR3 contains 12 residues. Germline loops: CDR1 SEHNR, CDR2 FQNEAQ (reference sequence). The ends were cut back, 5 bases at V and 4 bases at J, with 8 bases in the middle. The CDR3 DNA follows: TGTGCCAGCAGCCCCATGGCCTATGGCTACACCTTC. Its protein product is CASSPMAYGYTF.

The chain couples TRBV5-1 to TRBJ2-1; D is uncertain. CDR1 SGHRS and CDR2 YFSETQ come from the germline V gene. Deletions cut 1 base from V and 6 bases from J, with 11 bases between. CDR3 size: 14 residues. In nucleotides, the CDR3 is TGCGCCAGCAGCTTGCTGGGTAGGGTCAATGAGCAGTTCTTC. Translated: CASSLLGRVNEQFF. The variable domain in full, completed from reference TRBV5-1 and TRBJ2-1, reads KAGVTQTPRYLIKTRGQQVTLSCSPISGHRSVSWYQQTPGQGLQFLFEYFSETQRNKGNFPGRFSGRQFSNSRSEMNVSTLELGDSALYLCASSLLGRVNEQFFGPGTRLTVL.

This clone showed up just a few times. The genes are TRBV4-1 and TRBJ1-4, with D possibly being TRBD1 (5 bases). Germline V CDR1 and CDR2: MGHRA, YSYEKL. V was cut by 3 bases and J by 0 bases, with 8 bases left in between. This CDR3 comprises 15 residues. The CDR3 region is CASSQGLPTNEKLFF. CDR3 coding DNA: TGCGCCAGCAGCCAGGGACTTCCAACTAATGAAAAACTGTTTTTT.

With respect to this clone: This CDR3 is also generated by other DNA sequences in the sample. The CDR3 nucleotides read TGTGCCAGCAGCCCGCGAACTAGCGGGGGGACAGATACGCAGTATTTT. Its translation is CASSPRTSGGTDTQYF. The V call is TRBV7-2, the J call TRBJ2-3, with 12 bases that match TRBD2. The CDR3 contains 16 residues. The J segment lost 3 bases and the V segment lost 5 bases, leaving 6 bases of the junction unmatched. The germline CDR1 and CDR2 sequences are SGHTA and FQGNSA.

V usage is TRBV30 and J usage is TRBJ2-2; D is perhaps TRBD1 (5 bases). The length of the CDR3 is 14 residues. The V gene lost 0 bases and the J gene lost 11 bases, with 16 bases spanning the gap. Germline V gene lookup returns CDR1 GTSNPN and CDR2 SVGIG (reference sequence). The CDR3: CAWSVLRQGGELFF. CDR3 nucleotide sequence: TGTGCCTGGAGTGTACTGAGGCAGGGTGGCGAGCTGTTTTTT.

The chain employs TRBV5-6 and TRBJ1-4, with D unresolved. CDR1 is SGHDT and CDR2 is YYEEEE in the germline V gene. This CDR3 is built from 15 residues. Trimming shortened V by 4 bases and J by 5 bases, and 15 bases separated the two germline ends. The CDR3 reads CASSPGRLMNEKLFF. The CDR3 coding sequence is TGTGCCAGCAGCCCCGGACGGCTGATGAATGAAAAACTGTTTTTT.

V gene TRBV25-1 combines with J gene TRBJ1-6; D is unclear. CDR1 and CDR2 from the germline V gene are MGHDK and SYGVNS. The CDR3 covers 16 residues. V dropped 3 bases and J dropped 0 bases, with 9 bases sitting between them. DNA of the CDR3: TGTGCCAGCAGTGAGACTGCGAGCTCCTATAATTCACCCCTCCACTTT. This sequence encodes CASSETASSYNSPLHF.

V usage is TRBV5-1 and J usage is TRBJ2-1; D may be TRBD2 (6 bases). V gave up 0 bases and J gave up 9 bases, with 10 bases separating them. The germline V gene encodes CDR1 SGHRS and CDR2 YFSETQ. The CDR3 runs 13 residues. The CDR3: CASSLGGEGEQFF. DNA of the CDR3: TGCGCCAGCAGCTTGGGCGGGGAAGGTGAGCAGTTCTTC.

The chain employs TRBV30 and TRBJ2-5; 9 bases are shared with TRBD2. Losses at the gene ends were 8 bases for V and 2 bases for J; bases not matched to a gene: 12. Germline V CDR1 and CDR2: GTSNPN, SVGIG (reference sequence). The CDR3 is 15 amino acids. DNA for the CDR3: TGTGCCGGCACCGGGACTAGCCTAAAGCAAGAGACCCAGTACTTC. Residues: CAGTGTSLKQETQYF.

With respect to this clone: This sample includes further DNA sequences coding for the same CDR3. The gene calls are TRBV29-1 and TRBJ2-1; D not certain. V lost 6 bases and J 0 bases, leaving 12 bases between the germline ends. The CDR3 is 14 residues long. Germline V gives CDR1 SQVTM, CDR2 ANQGSEA. CDR3 coding DNA: TGCAGCGTCGCCGGGCCTAGCTCCTACAATGAGCAGTTCTTC. Amino acid sequence: CSVAGPSSYNEQFF.

J is TRBJ2-3 and V is TRBV7-2; 12 bases line up with TRBD2. J lost 5 bases, V lost 4 bases, and 7 bases had no gene match. CDR1 and CDR2 from the germline V gene are SGHTA and FQGNSA. The CDR3 length is 16 residues. The CDR3 DNA follows: TGTGCCAGCAGCTCAAGGCTAGCGGGGGGGCAAGATACGCAGTATTTT. Its protein is CASSSRLAGGQDTQYF.

This clone appeared a few times. This chain uses TRBV29-1 with TRBJ2-5, with D hard to call. Trimming took off 3 bases at V and 4 bases at J, with 9 bases between the two ends. CDR3 length: 12 residues. Germline V gene lookup returns CDR1 SQVTM and CDR2 ANQGSEA. CDR3 sequence: CSVEKSAETQYF. The CDR3 DNA reads TGCAGCGTTGAGAAATCGGCAGAGACCCAGTACTTC.

V usage is TRBV30 and J usage is TRBJ2-1; TRBD2 matches 13 bases. With V trimmed by 4 bases and J by 9 bases, 9 bases remained unmatched. Germline V gene lookup returns CDR1 GTSNPN and CDR2 SVGIG (reference sequence). This CDR3 has 15 residues. CDR3 in amino acids: CAWIHGTSGVGEQFF. CDR3 DNA: TGTGCCTGGATCCACGGGACTAGCGGGGTCGGTGAGCAGTTCTTC.

The J gene is TRBJ1-1, the V gene TRBV20-1; D ambiguous. The CDR3 is made up of 11 amino acids. Germline V gives CDR1 DFQATT, CDR2 SNEGSKA (reference sequence). V was shortened by 3 bases and J by 7 bases, with 9 bases between the two germline ends. CDR3 amino acids: CSARFLREAFF. CDR3 nucleotides: TGCAGTGCTAGGTTCCTCCGTGAAGCTTTCTTT.

The chain has TRBV2 and TRBJ2-5, with 8 nucleotides matching TRBD1. Germline CDR1 and CDR2: SNHLY and FYNNEI. The CDR3 sequence is 15 residues long. The V and J ends lost 1 base and 5 bases, in that order; junction bases with no gene match: 6. CDR3 protein: CASSEGTGTWETQYF. In nucleotides, the CDR3 is TGTGCCAGCAGTGAAGGGACAGGGACTTGGGAGACCCAGTACTTC.

A single count supports this clone. The gene calls are TRBV5-1 and TRBJ2-4; D may be TRBD1 (5 bases). The CDR3 is made up of 14 amino acids. Germline lookup yields CDR1 SGHRS and CDR2 YFSETQ. V dropped 0 bases and J dropped 2 bases, with 6 bases sitting between them. CDR3 sequence (DNA): TGCGCCAGCAGCTTGGAGGGGACCAAAAACATTCAGTACTTC. This sequence encodes CASSLEGTKNIQYF.

This chain joins TRBV30 and TRBJ1-4; D perhaps matches TRBD1 (5 bases). The CDR3 is made up of 14 amino acids. Germline V CDR1 and CDR2: GTSNPN, SVGIG (reference sequence). The V and J ends lost 4 bases and 3 bases respectively, with 12 bases between them. The chain's CDR3 is CAWNPGASNEKLFF. The CDR3 DNA is TGTGCCTGGAATCCCGGGGCCTCTAATGAAAAACTGTTTTTT.

The rearrangement joins TRBV2 to TRBJ2-5, with D possibly matching TRBD1 (7 bases). The CDR3 runs to 12 residues. Trimming stripped 8 bases from V and 5 bases from J, with 12 bases between. Germline loops: CDR1 SNHLY, CDR2 FYNNEI. CDR3 sequence: CASLAGGETQYF. The DNA of the CDR3 is TGTGCCAGCCTGGCAGGGGGGGAGACCCAGTACTTC.

This chain links TRBV30 with TRBJ1-2, with D tentatively TRBD1 (6 bases). This CDR3 region has 12 residues. Trimming left V 4 bases short and J 7 bases short, with 13 bases between. The germline V gene has CDR1 GTSNPN and CDR2 SVGIG (reference sequence). CDR3 bases: TGTGCCTGGAACAGGGTGATGAGTGGCTACACCTTC. Protein sequence: CAWNRVMSGYTF.

The rearrangement uses TRBV4-3 and TRBJ2-1; 10 nucleotides line up with TRBD2. Trimming at V came to 0 bases and at J to 10 bases, leaving 12 bases not matched to a gene. This CDR3 region has 17 residues. CDR1 and CDR2 from the germline V gene are LGHNA and YSLEER. The CDR3 bases are TGCGCCAGCAGCCAAGATCGGCCAGCGGGGGGGCCGGGGGAGCAGTTCTTC. Its protein product is CASSQDRPAGGPGEQFF.

V usage is TRBV2 and J usage is TRBJ1-6, with 7 bases that match TRBD1. The CDR3 length is 16 residues. Germline CDR1 and CDR2: SNHLY and FYNNEI. With 8 bases clipped from V and 10 bases from J, the junction kept 17 bases outside the gene matches. CDR3 region: CASRASLDRSPSPLHF. The CDR3 DNA follows: TGTGCCAGCCGAGCGAGTCTGGACAGGTCACCCTCACCCCTCCACTTT.